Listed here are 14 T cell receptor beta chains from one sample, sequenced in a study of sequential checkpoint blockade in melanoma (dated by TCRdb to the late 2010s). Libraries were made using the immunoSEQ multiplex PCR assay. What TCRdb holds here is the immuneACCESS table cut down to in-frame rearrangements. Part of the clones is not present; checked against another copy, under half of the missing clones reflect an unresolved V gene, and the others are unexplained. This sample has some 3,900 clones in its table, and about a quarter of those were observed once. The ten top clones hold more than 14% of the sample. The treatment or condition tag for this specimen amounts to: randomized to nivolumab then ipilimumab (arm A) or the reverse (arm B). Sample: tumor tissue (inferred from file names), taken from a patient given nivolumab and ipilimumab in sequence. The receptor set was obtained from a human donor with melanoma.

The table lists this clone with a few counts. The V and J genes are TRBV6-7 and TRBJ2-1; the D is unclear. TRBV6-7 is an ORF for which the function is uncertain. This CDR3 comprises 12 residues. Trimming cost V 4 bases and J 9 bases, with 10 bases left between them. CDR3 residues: CASSFDGPEQFF. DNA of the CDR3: TGTGCCAGCAGTTTTGACGGACCTGAGCAGTTCTTC.

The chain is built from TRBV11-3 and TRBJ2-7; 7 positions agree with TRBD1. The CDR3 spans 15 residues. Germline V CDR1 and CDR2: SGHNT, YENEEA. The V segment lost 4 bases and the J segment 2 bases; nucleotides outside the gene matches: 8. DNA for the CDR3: TGTGCCAGCAGCTCACCGGGACAGCGAACCTACGAGCAGTACTTC. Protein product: CASSSPGQRTYEQYF.

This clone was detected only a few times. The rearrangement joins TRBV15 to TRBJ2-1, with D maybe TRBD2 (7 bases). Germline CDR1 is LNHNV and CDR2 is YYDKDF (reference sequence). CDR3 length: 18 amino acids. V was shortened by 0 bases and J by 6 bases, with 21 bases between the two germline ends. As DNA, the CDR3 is TGTGCCACCAGCAGAGATTATGGGGACTACCGGGGGGCCAATGAGCAGTTCTTC. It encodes CATSRDYGDYRGANEQFF.

Written as DNA, the CDR3 is TGTGCCAGTAGTATCTCCGGGACAGGCCAAACCTTGAACACTGAAGCTTTCTTT. This codes for CASSISGTGQTLNTEAFF. V gene TRBV19 combines with J gene TRBJ1-1, with 8 positions matching TRBD1. In germline, CDR1 is LNHDA, CDR2 SQIVND (reference sequence). V dropped 3 bases and J dropped 0; count of bases not matched to a gene: 12. The CDR3 length is 18 residues.

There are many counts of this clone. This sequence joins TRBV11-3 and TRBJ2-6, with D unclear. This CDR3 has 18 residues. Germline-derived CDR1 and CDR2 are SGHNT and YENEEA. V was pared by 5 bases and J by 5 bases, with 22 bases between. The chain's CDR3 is CASSHGVTKQSRANVLTF. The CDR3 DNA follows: TGTGCCAGCAGCCATGGGGTAACAAAACAAAGTCGGGCCAACGTCCTGACTTTC.

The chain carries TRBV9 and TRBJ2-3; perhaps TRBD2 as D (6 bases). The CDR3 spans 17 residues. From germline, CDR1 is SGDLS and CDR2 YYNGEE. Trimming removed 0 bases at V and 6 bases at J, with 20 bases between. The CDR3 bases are TGTGCCAGCAGCGTAGGGGGCGAAGCGGGCGGCAAGGATACGCAGTATTTT. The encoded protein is CASSVGGEAGGKDTQYF.

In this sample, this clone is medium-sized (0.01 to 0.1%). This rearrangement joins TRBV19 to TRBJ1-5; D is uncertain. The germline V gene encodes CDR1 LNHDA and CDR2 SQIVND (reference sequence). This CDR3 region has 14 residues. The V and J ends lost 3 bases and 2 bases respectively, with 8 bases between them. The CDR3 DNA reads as TGTGCCAGTAGTATCGAGGGTGGCAATCAGCCCCAGCATTTT. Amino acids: CASSIEGGNQPQHF.

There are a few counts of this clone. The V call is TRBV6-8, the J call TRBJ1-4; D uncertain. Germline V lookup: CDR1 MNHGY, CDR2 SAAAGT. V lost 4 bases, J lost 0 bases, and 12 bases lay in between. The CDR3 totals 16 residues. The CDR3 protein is CASSLAAPATNEKLFF. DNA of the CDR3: TGTGCCAGCAGTTTGGCAGCTCCAGCAACTAATGAAAAACTGTTTTTT.

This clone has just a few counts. The CDR3 sequence is CASSYSSGPGEQFF. CDR3 nucleotide sequence: TGTGCCAGCAGTTACTCCTCCGGGCCCGGGGAGCAGTTCTTC. The J gene is TRBJ2-1, the V gene TRBV6-8, with unresolved D. V lost 0 bases and J 10 bases, leaving 13 bases between the germline ends. There are 14 residues in the CDR3. Looked up from germline, CDR1 is MNHGY and CDR2 is SAAAGT.

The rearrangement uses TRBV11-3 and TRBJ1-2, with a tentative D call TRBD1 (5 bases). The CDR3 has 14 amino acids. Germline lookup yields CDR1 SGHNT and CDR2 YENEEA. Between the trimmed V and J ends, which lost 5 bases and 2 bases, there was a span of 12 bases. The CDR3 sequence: CASSLGRRNYGYTF. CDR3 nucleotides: TGTGCCAGCAGCCTGGGACGCCGGAACTATGGCTACACCTTC.

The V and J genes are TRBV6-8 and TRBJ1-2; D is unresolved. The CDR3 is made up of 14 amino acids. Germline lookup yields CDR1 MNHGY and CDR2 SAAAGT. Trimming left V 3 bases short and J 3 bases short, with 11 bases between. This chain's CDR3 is CASSYGTADYGYTF. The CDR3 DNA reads TGTGCCAGCAGTTATGGTACAGCAGACTATGGCTACACCTTC.

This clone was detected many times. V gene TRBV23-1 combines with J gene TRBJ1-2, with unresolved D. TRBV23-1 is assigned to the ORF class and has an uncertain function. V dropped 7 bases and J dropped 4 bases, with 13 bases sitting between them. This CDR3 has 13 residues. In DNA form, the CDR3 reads TGCGCCAGCAACGTCGGAGGCTCCTATGGCTACACCTTC. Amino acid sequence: CASNVGGSYGYTF.

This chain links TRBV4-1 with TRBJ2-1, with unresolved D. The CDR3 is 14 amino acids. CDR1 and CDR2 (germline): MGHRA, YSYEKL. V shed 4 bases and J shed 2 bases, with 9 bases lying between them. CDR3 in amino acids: CASSPQVAYNEQFF. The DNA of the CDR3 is TGCGCCAGCAGCCCCCAGGTTGCCTACAATGAGCAGTTCTTC.

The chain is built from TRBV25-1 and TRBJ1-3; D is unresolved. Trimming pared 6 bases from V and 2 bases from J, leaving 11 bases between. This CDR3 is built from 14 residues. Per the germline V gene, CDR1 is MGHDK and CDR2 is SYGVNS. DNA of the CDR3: TGTGCCAGCAGCGGTGGTGGGACTGGAAACACCATATATTTT. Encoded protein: CASSGGGTGNTIYF.